This T cell receptor beta chain appears in the sequencing data of a study of blood T cells in healthy people across ages. V was pared by 4 bases and J by 1 base, with 13 bases between. This CDR3 is 15 amino acids long. Germline values: CDR1 MNHEY, CDR2 SVGEGT. Samples each had at least 5 micrograms of total RNA extracted. With a J-beta primer mix and a sample-barcoded 5' primer, a second PCR ran roughly 6 to 12 cycles. A single record per CDR3 protein comes from TCRdb applying MiXCR to the 5' RACE reads. Of around 1.5 million distinct CDR3 sequences listed, 45% to 70% were seen once; the top ten hold approximately 7%.

The specimen was blood. The rearrangement joins TRBV6-2 or TRBV6-3 to TRBJ2-5, with a weak D call TRBD1 (6 bases). The receptor was isolated from a man aged 18-30 years in good health. Written as DNA, the CDR3 is TGTGCCAGCAGTTGCTCAGGGGCCGTCCAAGAGACCCAGTACTTC. Translated: CASSCSGAVQETQYF.